This T cell receptor beta chain was obtained from a study of T cells in Graves' hyperthyroidism and ophthalmopathy. Newly diagnosed patients aged 18 to 65 had hyperthyroidism of under 2 months' duration. The table lists this clonotype with many counts. The TCR beta CDR3 regions underwent amplification using RNA transcripts as the source. First-round RT-PCR with HTBI primers amplified the TCR CDR3 region. Each CDR3 protein is one row after TCRdb ran MiXCR on the multiplex PCR reads. The sample holds around 300,000 distinct CDR3 sequences, 20% to 30% seen once. Trimming shortened V by 4 bases and J by 9 bases, and 13 bases separated the two germline ends. In germline, CDR1 is WSHSY, CDR2 SAAADI. The CDR3 runs to 13 residues.

This chain joins TRBV10-2 and TRBJ2-1; possible D gene TRBD1, 6 bases. The material sequenced was blood. This TCR was recovered from a middle-aged man with Graves' hyperthyroidism that later progressed to Graves' ophthalmopathy. The CDR3 loop reads CASSGAGEIEQFF. In DNA, the CDR3 is TGCGCCAGCAGTGGAGCAGGGGAAATTGAGCAGTTCTTC.